These 12 T cell receptor beta chains originate from one sample sequenced in a study of T-cell memory formation after mild COVID-19. TCRdb reprocessed the 5' RACE reads via MiXCR and lists one record per CDR3 protein. The sample has 360,000 or so distinct CDR3 sequences, over 25% seen once. The sequenced sample consisted of PBMCs or a T cell subset sorted from them (not recorded which). The receptors here all came from an adult woman who had mild COVID-19 (a few samples of this study predate the infection). Cell type and time point are not known.

This clonotype was detected only a few times. The V call is TRBV20-1, the J call TRBJ1-2; 10 bases match TRBD1. Germline V gives CDR1 DFQATT, CDR2 SNEGSKA (reference sequence). V shed 3 bases, J shed 3 bases, and the junction held 4 bases outside the gene matches. The CDR3 spans 14 residues. DNA for the CDR3: TGCAGTGCTAGCTGGACAGGGGGGGACTATGGCTACACCTTC. Its protein product is CSASWTGGDYGYTF.

This clonotype was picked up a small number of times. V usage is TRBV9 and J usage is TRBJ2-4; D may match TRBD1 or TRBD2 (7 bases each). The CDR3 has 16 amino acids. V lost 4 bases, J lost 6 bases, and 20 bases lay in between. Germline V CDR1 and CDR2: SGDLS, YYNGEE. This CDR3 reads CASSYPRAGGGNIQYF. CDR3 nucleotides: TGTGCCAGCAGCTATCCCAGAGCAGGGGGGGGAAACATTCAGTACTTC.

The chain recombines TRBV7-2 with TRBJ2-1; D might be TRBD2 (6 bases). From germline, CDR1 is SGHTA and CDR2 FQGNSA. This CDR3 contains 13 residues. With 1 base removed from V and 15 bases from J, the gap between germline ends came to 16 bases. The CDR3 protein is CASSLDREVKRFF. DNA of the CDR3: TGTGCCAGCAGCTTAGATAGGGAGGTCAAGCGGTTCTTC.

This clonotype came up a few times. The rearrangement joins TRBV9 to TRBJ2-7; D is uncertain. Germline loops: CDR1 SGDLS, CDR2 YYNGEE. Trimming stripped 0 bases from V and 3 bases from J, with 10 bases between. This CDR3 is 14 amino acids long. The CDR3 DNA follows: TGTGCCAGCAGCGTAGGGGATGCGGTCTACGAGCAGTACTTC. Its translation: CASSVGDAVYEQYF. Using reference TRBV9 and TRBJ2-7 for the parts outside the CDR3, the full variable domain is DSGVTQTPKHLITATGQRVTLRCSPRSGDLSVYWYQQSLDQGLQFLIQYYNGEERAKGNILERFSAQQFPDLHSELNLSSLELGDSALYFCASSVGDAVYEQYFGPGTRLTVT.

The chain is built from TRBV5-4 and TRBJ2-3; D is undetermined. Germline-derived CDR1 and CDR2 are SGHNT and YYREEE (reference sequence). Between the trimmed V and J ends, which lost 0 bases and 1 base, there was a span of 12 bases. The CDR3 consists of 16 residues. DNA of the CDR3: TGTGCCAGCAGCTTGGAGCCAGCTAGGGGCACAGATACGCAGTATTTT. It encodes CASSLEPARGTDTQYF.

The rearrangement links TRBV12-3 or TRBV12-4 to TRBJ1-1; D is unclear. V gave up 4 bases and J gave up 1 base, with 13 bases separating them. The length of the CDR3 is 15 residues. The CDR3: CASSSVVGRNTEAFF. In DNA, the CDR3 is TGTGCCAGCAGTTCCGTCGTGGGTCGGAACACTGAAGCTTTCTTT.

The chain recombines TRBV7-6 with TRBJ2-1; no reliable D call. Trimming shortened V by 1 base and J by 10 bases, and 8 bases separated the two germline ends. The CDR3 spans 12 residues. Germline-derived CDR1 and CDR2 are SGHVS and FNYEAQ. Here the CDR3 DNA reads TGTGCCAGCAGCTTAGTGTCCGGGGAGCAGTTCTTC. Its translation: CASSLVSGEQFF. The entire variable domain, with the rest obtained from reference TRBV7-6 and TRBJ2-1, is as follows: GAGVSQSPRYKVTKRGQDVALRCDPISGHVSLYWYRQALGQGPEFLTYFNYEAQQDKSGLPNDRFSAERPEGSISTLTIQRTEQRDSAMYRCASSLVSGEQFFGPGTRLTVL.

This clonotype was picked up a small number of times. The CDR3 region has the DNA TGTGCCAGCAGGGTCGGGGAGCACAATGAGCAGTTCTTC. Protein: CASRVGEHNEQFF. The chain carries TRBV2 and TRBJ2-1, with a possible D match to TRBD2 (5 bases). Germline values: CDR1 SNHLY, CDR2 FYNNEI. The CDR3 has 13 amino acids. V was shortened by 6 bases and J by 5 bases, with 11 bases between the two germline ends.

The V call is TRBV29-1, the J call TRBJ2-5; TRBD1 is a possible D gene (6 bases). The CDR3 length is 13 residues. V lost 4 bases, J lost 5 bases, and 14 bases lay in between. Germline V gives CDR1 SQVTM, CDR2 ANQGSEA. CDR3 DNA sequence: TGCAGCGTTGCATCGGACAGCCAGGAGACCCAGTACTTC. It specifies CSVASDSQETQYF.

This chain links TRBV6-2 or TRBV6-3 with TRBJ2-1; TRBD2 matches at 9 bases. The germline V gene encodes CDR1 MNHEY and CDR2 SVGEGT. Trimming at V came to 10 bases and at J to 4 bases, leaving 11 bases not matched to a gene. The CDR3 contains 15 residues. The CDR3, as DNA: TGTGCCACCAAAGGACTAGCGTCATTATACAATGAGCAGTTCTTC. It translates to CATKGLASLYNEQFF.

This clonotype was counted a few times. The chain links TRBV7-3 to TRBJ1-1; the D gene is possibly TRBD1 (5 bases). Germline values: CDR1 SGHTA, CDR2 FQGTGA. The CDR3 extends over 14 amino acids. V lost 5 bases to trimming and J lost 6 bases, with 16 bases between them. The CDR3 DNA sequence: TGTGCCAGCAGCGCCACCCCGGAAGGGGCTGAAGCTTTCTTT. It encodes CASSATPEGAEAFF.

The chain combines TRBV11-2 with TRBJ2-7; the D gene is possibly TRBD2 (6 bases). The CDR3 runs to 15 residues. The V and J ends lost 1 base and 3 bases respectively, with 13 bases between them. The germline V gene has CDR1 SGHAT and CDR2 FQNNGV. The CDR3 bases are TGTGCCAGCAGCTTAGTTGATGGGGGAGGCTACGAGCAGTACTTC. This sequence encodes CASSLVDGGGYEQYF. Together with reference TRBV11-2 and TRBJ2-7, the CDR3 gives the full variable domain: EAGVAQSPRYKIIEKRQSVAFWCNPISGHATLYWYQQILGQGPKLLIQFQNNGVVDDSQLPKDRFSAERLKGVDSTLKIQPAKLEDSAVYLCASSLVDGGGYEQYFGPGTRLTVT.